This T cell receptor beta chain derives from a study of vaccination effects on CD4 cells after COVID-19. Whole-study results and caveats: Cross-reactivity toward common cold coronaviruses was confined to only 1 of 255 vaccine-induced clones in healthy vaccinees.

The CDR3 length is 13 residues. V was clipped by 2 bases and J by 2 bases, with 3 bases between them. CDR1 and CDR2 (germline): LGHNA, YSLEER. Ahead of sequencing, the ViraFEST assay grew antigen-specific CD4+ T cells using viral peptide pools. Culture lasted under 13 days before CD4+ T cell isolation. Vaccinated recipients, who were negative for nucleocapsid antibodies, had no history of SARS-CoV-2 infection. A density of roughly 2 million PBMC per well was used; these cells were cultured with approximately 9.3 IU/ml IL-2 and approximately 10 ug/ml peptides. This table comes from immunoSEQ multiplex PCR, and its TCRdb copy is limited to in-frame clones, with some not included. The sample shows about 27,000 clones, roughly 74% of them seen only once. By sample share, this clone is medium-sized. Its antigen is unknown.

Source: CD4+ T cells from PBMCs cultured with HCoV-NL63 spike peptides, taken before COVID-19 vaccination. The receptor's source is a human donor who received a COVID-19 vaccine. The chain is built from TRBV4-3 and TRBJ1-4, with D uncertain. The DNA of the CDR3 is TGCGCCAGCAGCCAAAACACTAATGAAAAACTGTTTTTT. Its translation: CASSQNTNEKLFF.